This paragraph reports one T cell receptor beta chain. Its antigen remains unidentified. This sample stems from a study of CD8+ T cells in alopecia areata. Treatment defined: oral pan-JAK inhibitor, 5-10 mg twice daily. Isolated RNA was reverse transcribed into cDNA used as the sequencing template. Using immunoSEQ multiplex PCR, the repertoire was profiled, and TCRdb retains in-frame clones only, with some absent. This sample has under 200,000 clones, with roughly 65% found just once. Study outcomes and limitations: It was lesional scalp, especially alopecia totalis/universalis, that showed higher clonality than normal scalp. Scalp and blood retained many expanded lesional clones during tofacitinib. Only a single nonresponder existed, so baseline CD8+ expansion links stay unclear.

The germline V gene has CDR1 GTSNPN and CDR2 SVGIG (reference sequence). V shed 3 bases and J 8 bases; nucleotides not matched to a gene: 6. This CDR3 comprises 13 residues. The sequence was obtained from a human donor with alopecia areata. This sequence joins TRBV30 and TRBJ1-4; TRBD1 matches 7 bases. This specimen consisted of CD4+ T cells sorted from blood, obtained at week 4, from a patient treated with tofacitinib. The CDR3: CAWRGQPAEKLFF. In nucleotides, the CDR3 is TGTGCCTGGAGGGGACAGCCGGCCGAAAAACTGTTTTTT.